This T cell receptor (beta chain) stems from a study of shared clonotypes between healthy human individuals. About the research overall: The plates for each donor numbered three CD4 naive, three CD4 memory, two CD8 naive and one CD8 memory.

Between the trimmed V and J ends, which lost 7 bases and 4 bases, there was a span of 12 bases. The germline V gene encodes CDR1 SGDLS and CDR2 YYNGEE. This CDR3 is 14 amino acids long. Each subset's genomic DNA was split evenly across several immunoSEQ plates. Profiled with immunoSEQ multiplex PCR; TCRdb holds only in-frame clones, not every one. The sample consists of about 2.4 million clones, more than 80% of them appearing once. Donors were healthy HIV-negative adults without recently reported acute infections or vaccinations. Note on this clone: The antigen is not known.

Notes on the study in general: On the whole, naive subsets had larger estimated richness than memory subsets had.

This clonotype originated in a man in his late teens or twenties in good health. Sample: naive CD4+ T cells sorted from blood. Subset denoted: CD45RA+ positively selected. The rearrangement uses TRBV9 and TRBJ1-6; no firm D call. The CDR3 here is CASGRGDYNSPLHF. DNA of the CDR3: TGTGCCAGCGGCCGCGGGGATTATAATTCACCCCTCCACTTT.